The clone carrying this T cell receptor (beta chain) appeared many times. Its target is unknown. The sample comes from a study of spatial heterogeneity in lung cancer. Overall study findings and caveats: Circulating ubiquitous expanded tumor TCRs were observed more frequently at resection than at follow-up.

Time point reported: blood at routine non-recurrence follow-up after resection. Unsorted samples of tumor, nontumor lung or frozen PBMC had their whole RNA sequenced. TCRdb passed the 5' RACE reads through MiXCR, listing each CDR3 protein once. The sample contains roughly 120,000 distinct CDR3 sequences, 9.5% to 15% of which appear only once. V lost 7 bases and J lost 8; bases outside the gene matches: 7. The CDR3 contains 14 residues. CDR1 SQVTM and CDR2 ANQGSEA come from the germline V gene. This receptor was taken from a male donor with early-stage non-small cell lung cancer. Material: PBMCs, obtained at follow-up. This chain connects TRBV29-1 to TRBJ2-1; 14 nucleotides align to TRBD2. DNA of the CDR3: TGCAGCGATGCTGGGACTAGCGGGGGCCATGAGCAGTTCTTC. Translated, it gives CSDAGTSGGHEQFF.